One and the same sample provided the 6 T cell receptor beta chains below, sequenced in a study of T cells expressing NK-cell markers. TCRdb re-called the 5' RACE reads; every CDR3 protein appears as one record, without DNA. Recorded here are about 150,000 distinct CDR3 sequences; the top ten clones represent over 35%. The sample consisted of blood T cells: a sorted CD56 or NKG2C T cell subset, CD4+ or CD8+ T cells, or bulk PBMC T cells (not recorded which). The source is a woman aged 45-59 years in good health.

This rearrangement joins TRBV27 to TRBJ2-1. The CDR3 is 14 amino acids. CDR1 and CDR2 (germline): MNHEY, SMNVEV (reference sequence). The CDR3 is CASSLGGVRNEQFF.

The chain uses TRBV7-9 and TRBJ2-1; checking the TCRdb D call of TRBD2 is not possible without DNA. Per the germline V gene, CDR1 is SEHNR and CDR2 is FQNEAQ (reference sequence). The CDR3 is 13 amino acids. CDR3 protein: CASSQVGSNEQFF. Full variable domain (outside the CDR3, taken from reference TRBV7-9 and TRBJ2-1): DTGVSQNPRHKITKRGQNVTFRCDPISEHNRLYWYRQTLGQGPEFLTYFQNEAQLEKSRLLSDRFSAERPKGSFSTLEIQRTEQGDSAMYLCASSQVGSNEQFFGPGTRLTVL.

V gene TRBV12-3 or TRBV12-4 combines with J gene TRBJ2-7. This CDR3 has 13 amino acids. This chain's CDR3 is CASSFNNPYEQYF.

The chain has TRBV27 and TRBJ2-1; TCRdb's assignment of TRBD1 cannot be checked, as there is no DNA. CDR3 length: 15 residues. Germline V CDR1 and CDR2: MNHEY, SMNVEV (reference sequence). The CDR3 sequence is CASSPRTGHYNEQFF.

The chain joins TRBV10-3 to TRBJ2-1. CDR3 length: 16 amino acids. The germline V gene encodes CDR1 ENHRY and CDR2 SYGVKD. CDR3: CAISELTGGYYNEQFF.

The CDR3 spells CASSPQTSGRFDEQFF. The chain joins TRBV27 to TRBJ2-1; TCRdb's D call of TRBD2 is untestable without DNA. Germline-derived CDR1 and CDR2 are MNHEY and SMNVEV (reference sequence). The CDR3 loop spans 16 amino acids.